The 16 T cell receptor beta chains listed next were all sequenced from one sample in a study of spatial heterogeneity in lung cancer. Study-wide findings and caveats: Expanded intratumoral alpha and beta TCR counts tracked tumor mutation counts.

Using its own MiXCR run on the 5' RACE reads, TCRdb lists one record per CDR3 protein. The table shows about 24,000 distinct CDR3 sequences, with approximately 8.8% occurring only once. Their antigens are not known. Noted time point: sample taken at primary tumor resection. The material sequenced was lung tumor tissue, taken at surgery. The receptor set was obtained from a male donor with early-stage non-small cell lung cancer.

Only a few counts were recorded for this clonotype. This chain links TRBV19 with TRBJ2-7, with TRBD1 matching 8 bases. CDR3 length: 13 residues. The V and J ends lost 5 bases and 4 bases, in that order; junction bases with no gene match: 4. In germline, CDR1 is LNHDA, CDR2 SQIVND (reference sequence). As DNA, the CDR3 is TGTGCCAGTAGTGCTGGACAGGGTTACGAGCAGTACTTC. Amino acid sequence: CASSAGQGYEQYF.

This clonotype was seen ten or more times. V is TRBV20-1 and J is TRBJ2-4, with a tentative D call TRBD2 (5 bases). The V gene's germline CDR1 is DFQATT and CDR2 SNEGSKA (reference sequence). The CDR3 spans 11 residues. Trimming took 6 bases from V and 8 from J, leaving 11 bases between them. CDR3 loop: CSAPRVDIQYF. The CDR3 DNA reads TGCAGTGCCCCGCGGGTTGACATTCAGTACTTC.

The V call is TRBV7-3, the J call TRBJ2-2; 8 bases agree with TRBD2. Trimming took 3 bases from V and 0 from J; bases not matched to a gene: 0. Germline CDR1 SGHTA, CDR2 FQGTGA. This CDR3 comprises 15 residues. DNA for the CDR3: TGTGCCAGCAGCTTTAGCGGGGCGAACACCGGGGAGCTGTTTTTT. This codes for CASSFSGANTGELFF.

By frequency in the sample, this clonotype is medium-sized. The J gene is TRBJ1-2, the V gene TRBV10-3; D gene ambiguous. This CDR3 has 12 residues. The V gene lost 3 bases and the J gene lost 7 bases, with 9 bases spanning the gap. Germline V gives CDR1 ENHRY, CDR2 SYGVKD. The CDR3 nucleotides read TGTGCCATCAGTGACCTACTTTCTGGCTACACCTTC. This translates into CAISDLLSGYTF.

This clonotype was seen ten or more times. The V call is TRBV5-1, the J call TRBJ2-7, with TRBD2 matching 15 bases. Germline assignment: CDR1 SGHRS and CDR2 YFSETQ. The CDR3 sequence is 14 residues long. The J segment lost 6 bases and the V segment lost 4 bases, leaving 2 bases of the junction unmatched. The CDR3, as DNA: TGCGCCAGCAGCAAGGGACTAGCGGGAGGCGAGCAGTACTTC. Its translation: CASSKGLAGGEQYF.

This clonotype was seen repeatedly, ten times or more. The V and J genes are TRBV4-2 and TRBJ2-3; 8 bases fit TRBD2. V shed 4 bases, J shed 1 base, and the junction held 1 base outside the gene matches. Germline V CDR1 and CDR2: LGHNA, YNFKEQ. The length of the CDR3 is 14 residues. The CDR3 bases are TGTGCCAGCAGCCCGGGGGGGGGCACAGATACGCAGTATTTT. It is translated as CASSPGGGTDTQYF.

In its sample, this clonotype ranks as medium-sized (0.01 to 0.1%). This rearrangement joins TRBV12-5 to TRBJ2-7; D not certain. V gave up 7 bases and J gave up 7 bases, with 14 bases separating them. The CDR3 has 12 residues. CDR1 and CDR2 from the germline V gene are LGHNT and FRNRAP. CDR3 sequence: CASATDPFEQYF. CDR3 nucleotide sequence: TGTGCTAGTGCTACAGACCCGTTTGAGCAGTACTTC.

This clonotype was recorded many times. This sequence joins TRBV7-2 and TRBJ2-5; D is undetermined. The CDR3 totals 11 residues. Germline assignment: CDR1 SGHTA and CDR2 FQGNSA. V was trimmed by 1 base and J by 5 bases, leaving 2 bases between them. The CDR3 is CASSLVETQYF. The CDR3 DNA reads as TGTGCCAGCAGCTTAGTCGAGACCCAGTACTTC.

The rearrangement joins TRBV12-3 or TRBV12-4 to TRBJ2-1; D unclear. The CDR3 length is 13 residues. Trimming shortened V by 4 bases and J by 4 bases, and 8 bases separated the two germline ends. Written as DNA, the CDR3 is TGTGCCAGCAGTTCTTCAGATTACAATGAGCAGTTCTTC. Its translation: CASSSSDYNEQFF.

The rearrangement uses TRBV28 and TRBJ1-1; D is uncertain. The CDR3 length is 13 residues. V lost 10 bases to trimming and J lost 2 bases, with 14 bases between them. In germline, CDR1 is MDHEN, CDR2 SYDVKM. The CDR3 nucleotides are TGTGCCATCGAGATACTATCAAACACTGAAGCTTTCTTT. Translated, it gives CAIEILSNTEAFF.

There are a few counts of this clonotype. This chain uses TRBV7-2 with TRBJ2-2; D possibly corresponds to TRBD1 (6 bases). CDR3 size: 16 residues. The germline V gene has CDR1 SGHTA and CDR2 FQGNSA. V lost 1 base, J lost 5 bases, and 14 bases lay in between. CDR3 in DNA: TGTGCCAGCAGCTTAGTACCCACAGGGAATACCGGGGAGCTGTTTTTT. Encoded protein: CASSLVPTGNTGELFF.

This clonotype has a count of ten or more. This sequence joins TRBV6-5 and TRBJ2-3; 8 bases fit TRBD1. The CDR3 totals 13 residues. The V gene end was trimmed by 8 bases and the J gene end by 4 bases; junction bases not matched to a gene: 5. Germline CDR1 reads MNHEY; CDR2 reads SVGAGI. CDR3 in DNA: TGTGCCAGCCGACAGGGGAAGGCAGATACGCAGTATTTT. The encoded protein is CASRQGKADTQYF.

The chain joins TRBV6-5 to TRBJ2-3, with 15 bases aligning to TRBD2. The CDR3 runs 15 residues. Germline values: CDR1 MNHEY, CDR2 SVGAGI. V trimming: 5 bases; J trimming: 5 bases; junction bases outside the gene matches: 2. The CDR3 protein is CASSRTSGGVDTQYF. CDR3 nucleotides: TGTGCCAGCAGTAGGACTAGCGGGGGGGTAGATACGCAGTATTTT.

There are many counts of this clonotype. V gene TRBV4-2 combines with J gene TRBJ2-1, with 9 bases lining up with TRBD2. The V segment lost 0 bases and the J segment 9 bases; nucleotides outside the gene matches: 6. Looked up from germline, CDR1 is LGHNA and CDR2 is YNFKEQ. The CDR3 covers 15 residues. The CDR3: CASSQDSSGAGEQFF. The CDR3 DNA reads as TGTGCCAGCAGCCAAGACTCTAGCGGGGCTGGTGAGCAGTTCTTC.

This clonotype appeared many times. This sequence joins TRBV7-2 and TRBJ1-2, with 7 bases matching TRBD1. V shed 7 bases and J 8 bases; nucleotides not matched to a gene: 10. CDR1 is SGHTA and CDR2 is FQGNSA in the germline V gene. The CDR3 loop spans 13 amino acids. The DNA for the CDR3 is TGTGCCAGCACCGTGGGGCAGGGGGACGGCTACACCTTC. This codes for CASTVGQGDGYTF. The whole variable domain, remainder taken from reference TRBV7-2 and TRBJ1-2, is GAGVSQSPSNKVTEKGKDVELRCDPISGHTALYWYRQSLGQGLEFLIYFQGNSAPDKSGLPSDRFSAERTGGSVSTLTIQRTQQEDSAVYLCASTVGQGDGYTFGSGTRLTVV.

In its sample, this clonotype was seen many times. CDR3 protein: CASGSQGDGANVLTF. In nucleotides, the CDR3 is TGTGCCAGCGGATCTCAGGGGGACGGGGCCAACGTCCTGACTTTC. The chain combines TRBV6-5 with TRBJ2-6; 7 positions agree with TRBD1. Germline V lookup: CDR1 MNHEY, CDR2 SVGAGI. With V trimmed by 8 bases and J by 4 bases, 8 bases remained unmatched. The CDR3 loop spans 15 amino acids.